This T cell receptor beta chain derives from a study of shared T cell receptors in the human thymus. Clones were sequenced by immunoSEQ multiplex PCR, and TCRdb holds only the in-frame ones, with some missing. The table lists hundreds of thousands of clones, 80% to 90% of them singletons. This CDR3 has 10 amino acids. V shed 7 bases and J shed 8 bases, with 6 bases lying between them. CDR1 is LNHDA, CDR2 SQIVND, per germline (reference sequence). These data also featured in a second study, about human thymus T cells. That source notes: Thymic repertoires of unrelated individuals were reported in related research to overlap highly.

The TCR was taken from a boy under three years old with a congenital heart defect. Sample: thymocytes. V is TRBV19 and J is TRBJ2-1; no clear D gene. The CDR3 spells CASKSDEQFF. Written as DNA, the CDR3 is TGTGCCAGTAAGAGCGATGAGCAGTTCTTC. Supplemented by reference TRBV19 and TRBJ2-1, the full variable domain reads DGGITQSPKYLFRKEGQNVTLSCEQNLNHDAMYWYRQDPGQGLRLIYYSQIVNDFQKGDIAEGYSVSREKKESFPLTVTSAQKNPTAFYLCASKSDEQFFGPGTRLTVL.